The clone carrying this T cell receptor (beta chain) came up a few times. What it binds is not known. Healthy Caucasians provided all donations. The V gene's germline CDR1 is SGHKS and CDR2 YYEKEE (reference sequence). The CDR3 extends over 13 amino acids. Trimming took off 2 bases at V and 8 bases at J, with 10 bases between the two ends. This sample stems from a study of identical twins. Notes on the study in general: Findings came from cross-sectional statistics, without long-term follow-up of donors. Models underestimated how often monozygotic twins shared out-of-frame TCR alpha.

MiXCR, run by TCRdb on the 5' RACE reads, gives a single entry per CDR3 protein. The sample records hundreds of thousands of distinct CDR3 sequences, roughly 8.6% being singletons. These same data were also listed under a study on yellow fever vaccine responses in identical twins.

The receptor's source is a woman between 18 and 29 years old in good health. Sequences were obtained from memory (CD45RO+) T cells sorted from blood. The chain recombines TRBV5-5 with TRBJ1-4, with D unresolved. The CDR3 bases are TGTGCCAGCAGCTTAGGGTACGGAGAAAAACTGTTTTTT. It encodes CASSLGYGEKLFF.